A selection of T cell receptor beta chains follows, all from one sample in a study of blood T cell repertoires in COVID-19. Measured with immunoSEQ multiplex PCR; TCRdb has only the in-frame clones, and not every one. This table holds fewer than 200,000 clones, 80% to 85% found once. The sample was peripheral blood. The receptors were gathered from a woman in her seventies with COVID-19, enrolled during active disease. Both conserved end residues are part of each CDR3. The D gene is left open where the match is weak. Rows give clone size only sometimes, using once, few, many, or a class for an expanded clone.

size: -
V: TRBV11-2
D: TRBD1
J: TRBJ1-3
CDR3: CASSLGLSGQGAGNTIYF
DNA: TGTGCCAGCAGCTTAGGTCTTAGCGGACAGGGTGCTGGAAACACCATATATTTT

size: -
V: TRBV19
D: -
J: TRBJ1-5
CDR3: CASTQDTYQPQHF
DNA: TGTGCCAGTACACAAGACACATATCAGCCCCAGCATTTT

size: -
V: TRBV12-3/TRBV12-4
D: -
J: TRBJ1-5
CDR3: CASSLSGQPQHF
DNA: TGTGCCAGCAGTTTGTCGGGTCAGCCCCAGCATTTT

size: few
V: TRBV28
D: TRBD1
J: TRBJ1-6
CDR3: CASSPRQGLALHF
DNA: TGTGCCAGCAGTCCCCGACAGGGTTTGGCCCTCCACTTT

size: -
V: TRBV20-1
D: -
J: TRBJ2-3
CDR3: CSASLRESTDTQYF
DNA: TGCAGTGCTAGTCTGCGGGAAAGCACAGATACGCAGTATTTT

size: -
V: TRBV4-1
D: TRBD2
J: TRBJ2-3
CDR3: CASSRTLAATSTDTQYF
DNA: TGCGCCAGCAGCCGAACACTAGCGGCCACTAGCACAGATACGCAGTATTTT

size: few
V: TRBV18
D: TRBD1
J: TRBJ2-7
CDR3: CASSPLRQGIYEQYF
DNA: TGTGCCAGCTCACCACTCCGACAGGGTATCTACGAGCAGTACTTC

size: -
V: TRBV5-8
D: -
J: TRBJ2-3
CDR3: CASSLGIQGGRSTDTQYF
DNA: TGTGCCAGCAGCTTGGGGATACAGGGTGGTAGGAGCACAGATACGCAGTATTTT

size: -
V: TRBV19
D: TRBD1
J: TRBJ1-5
CDR3: CASLGTGSDQPQHF
DNA: TGTGCCAGTCTTGGGACAGGGAGCGATCAGCCCCAGCATTTT

size: -
V: TRBV7-8
D: TRBD2
J: TRBJ2-1
CDR3: CASSPPSGTIYNEQFF
DNA: TGTGCCAGCAGCCCGCCGAGCGGGACGATCTACAATGAGCAGTTCTTC

size: -
V: TRBV7-2
D: TRBD2
J: TRBJ2-7
CDR3: CASSLGSGLYEQYF
DNA: TGTGCCAGCAGCTTAGGTAGCGGGTTGTACGAGCAGTACTTC

size: -
V: TRBV10-3
D: TRBD1
J: TRBJ1-2
CDR3: CAISESPGQGRANYGYTF
DNA: TGTGCCATCAGCGAATCCCCGGGACAGGGCCGAGCTAACTATGGCTACACCTTC

size: -
V: TRBV28
D: TRBD2
J: TRBJ2-7
CDR3: CASSLVGTSSYEQYF
DNA: TGTGCCAGCAGTTTGGTGGGGACTAGCTCCTACGAGCAGTACTTC

size: -
V: TRBV9
D: -
J: TRBJ1-2
CDR3: CASSVVSQGFYTF
DNA: TGTGCCAGCAGCGTAGTGAGTCAGGGATTCTACACCTTC

size: -
V: TRBV7-6
D: -
J: TRBJ1-5
CDR3: CASSLGAGTNNQPQHF
DNA: TGTGCCAGCAGCTTAGGGGCAGGGACAAACAATCAGCCCCAGCATTTT